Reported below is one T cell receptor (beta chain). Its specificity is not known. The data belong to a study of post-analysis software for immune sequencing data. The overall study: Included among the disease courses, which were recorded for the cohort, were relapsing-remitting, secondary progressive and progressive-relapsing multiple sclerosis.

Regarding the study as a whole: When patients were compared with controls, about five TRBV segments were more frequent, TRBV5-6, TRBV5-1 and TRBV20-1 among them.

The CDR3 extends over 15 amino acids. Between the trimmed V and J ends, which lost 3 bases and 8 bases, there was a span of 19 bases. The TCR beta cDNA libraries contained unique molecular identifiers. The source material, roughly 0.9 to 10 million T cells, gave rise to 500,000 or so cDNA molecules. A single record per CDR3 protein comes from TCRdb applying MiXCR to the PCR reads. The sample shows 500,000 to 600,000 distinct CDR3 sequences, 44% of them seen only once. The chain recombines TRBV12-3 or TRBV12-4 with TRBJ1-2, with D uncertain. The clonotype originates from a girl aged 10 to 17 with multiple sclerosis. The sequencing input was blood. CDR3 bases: TGTGCCAGCAGTTTTATACCTGGAGGCCTAGGAGGCTACACCTTC. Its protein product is CASSFIPGGLGGYTF.